A selection of T cell receptor beta chains follows, all from one sample in a study of PD-L1 blockade in urothelial cancer. TCRdb's table, derived via immunoSEQ multiplex PCR, lists solely in-frame clones and lacks some. The table records 66,000 or so clones, 88% of them present only once. Material: PBMCs, obtained around atezolizumab (anti-PD-L1) treatment. These receptors all come from a man aged 60 to 69 with urothelial cancer. Each CDR3 is given with its conserved first and last residue. The order of the fields is D gene, V gene, clone size, J gene, CDR3 protein, CDR3 DNA. D genes are given only for firm matches. Where a row states a size, it is once, few, many or the class of an expanded clone; other rows omit it.

d_call: .; v_call: TRBV11-3; clone_size: .; j_call: TRBJ2-5; cdr3_aa: CASSLGGTEEETQYF; cdr3_nt: TGTGCCAGCAGCCTCGGAGGGACAGAAGAAGAGACCCAGTACTTC
d_call: TRBD2; v_call: TRBV11-3; clone_size: .; j_call: TRBJ2-3; cdr3_aa: CASSLRSSGGTDTQYF; cdr3_nt: TGTGCCAGCAGCTTACGGTCTAGCGGGGGCACAGATACGCAGTATTTT
d_call: TRBD2; v_call: TRBV28; clone_size: .; j_call: TRBJ2-7; cdr3_aa: CASSWGGVVGEQYF; cdr3_nt: TGTGCCAGCAGTTGGGGGGGAGTCGTCGGCGAGCAGTACTTC
d_call: TRBD2; v_call: TRBV27; clone_size: .; j_call: TRBJ2-5; cdr3_aa: CASSFSGRRETQYF; cdr3_nt: TGTGCCAGCAGTTTTAGCGGGAGACGGGAGACCCAGTACTTC
d_call: .; v_call: TRBV9; clone_size: few; j_call: TRBJ1-1; cdr3_aa: CASSAPMNTEAFF; cdr3_nt: TGTGCCAGCAGCGCCCCAATGAACACTGAAGCTTTCTTT
d_call: TRBD2; v_call: TRBV4-3; clone_size: .; j_call: TRBJ2-1; cdr3_aa: CASSQDVSSGRMAFF; cdr3_nt: TGCGCCAGCAGCCAAGATGTGTCTAGCGGGAGGATGGCGTTCTTC
d_call: .; v_call: TRBV28; clone_size: .; j_call: TRBJ1-1; cdr3_aa: CASSLLGGTEAFF; cdr3_nt: TGTGCCAGCAGTTTATTAGGGGGCACTGAAGCTTTCTTT
d_call: .; v_call: TRBV5-1; clone_size: .; j_call: TRBJ2-7; cdr3_aa: CASSGIGTSIYEQYF; cdr3_nt: TGCGCCAGCAGCGGCATCGGGACATCAATCTACGAGCAGTACTTC
d_call: TRBD1; v_call: TRBV5-8; clone_size: .; j_call: TRBJ2-7; cdr3_aa: CASSFVFGTGPYEQYF; cdr3_nt: TGTGCCAGCAGCTTTGTATTTGGGACAGGGCCATACGAGCAGTACTTC
d_call: .; v_call: TRBV7-6; clone_size: .; j_call: TRBJ1-2; cdr3_aa: CASSLKGETSGYTF; cdr3_nt: TGTGCCAGCAGCTTAAAGGGAGAAACGAGTGGCTACACCTTC
d_call: TRBD1; v_call: TRBV6-5; clone_size: .; j_call: TRBJ1-1; cdr3_aa: CASIHDRVGTEAFF; cdr3_nt: TGTGCCAGCATTCACGACAGGGTGGGCACTGAAGCTTTCTTT
d_call: TRBD2; v_call: TRBV6-1; clone_size: .; j_call: TRBJ2-1; cdr3_aa: CASSEEIPGLANEQFF; cdr3_nt: TGTGCCAGCAGTGAGGAAATACCGGGACTAGCCAATGAGCAGTTCTTC
d_call: .; v_call: TRBV6-1; clone_size: .; j_call: TRBJ1-1; cdr3_aa: CASSEARGREEAFF; cdr3_nt: TGTGCCAGCAGTGAAGCGCGAGGAAGGGAGGAGGCTTTCTTT
d_call: TRBD1; v_call: TRBV27; clone_size: few; j_call: TRBJ1-4; cdr3_aa: CASSSSPTGREKLFF; cdr3_nt: TGTGCCAGCAGTTCCAGCCCGACAGGGAGGGAAAAACTGTTTTTT
d_call: .; v_call: TRBV7-2; clone_size: .; j_call: TRBJ2-7; cdr3_aa: CASSSRTETYEQYF; cdr3_nt: TGTGCCAGCAGCTCCAGGACAGAGACCTACGAGCAGTACTTC
d_call: .; v_call: TRBV4-1; clone_size: .; j_call: TRBJ2-3; cdr3_aa: CASSQQASYGGDTQYF; cdr3_nt: TGCGCCAGCAGCCAGCAGGCTAGTTACGGGGGAGATACGCAGTATTTT
d_call: .; v_call: TRBV7-2; clone_size: .; j_call: TRBJ2-3; cdr3_aa: CASSLVPRGADTQYF; cdr3_nt: TGTGCCAGCAGCTTAGTGCCCAGGGGGGCAGATACGCAGTATTTT
d_call: .; v_call: TRBV18; clone_size: .; j_call: TRBJ2-3; cdr3_aa: CASSPNRETDTQYF; cdr3_nt: TGTGCCAGCTCACCAAACAGGGAGACAGATACGCAGTATTTT
d_call: TRBD2; v_call: TRBV19; clone_size: .; j_call: TRBJ2-7; cdr3_aa: CASRSAGGSYEQYF; cdr3_nt: TGTGCCAGTAGATCAGCGGGAGGTTCCTACGAGCAGTACTTC
d_call: .; v_call: TRBV5-1; clone_size: .; j_call: TRBJ1-4; cdr3_aa: CASSLRGANEKLFF; cdr3_nt: TGCGCCAGCAGCTTGCGGGGGGCTAATGAAAAACTGTTTTTT
d_call: .; v_call: TRBV7-2; clone_size: .; j_call: TRBJ2-1; cdr3_aa: CASSFLTLAVNEQFF; cdr3_nt: TGTGCCAGCAGCTTTCTAACGCTAGCTGTCAATGAGCAGTTCTTC
d_call: .; v_call: TRBV15; clone_size: few; j_call: TRBJ2-2; cdr3_aa: CATSRGLSDGELFF; cdr3_nt: TGTGCCACCAGCAGAGGGTTGTCAGACGGGGAGCTGTTTTTT
d_call: .; v_call: TRBV5-1; clone_size: .; j_call: TRBJ1-2; cdr3_aa: CASSLDSYGYTF; cdr3_nt: TGCGCCAGCAGCTTGGACAGTTATGGCTACACCTTC
d_call: .; v_call: TRBV5-4; clone_size: .; j_call: TRBJ2-1; cdr3_aa: CASTFGRDRFNEQFF; cdr3_nt: TGTGCCAGCACCTTTGGTCGGGATCGCTTCAATGAGCAGTTCTTC
d_call: TRBD1; v_call: TRBV6-5; clone_size: .; j_call: TRBJ1-1; cdr3_aa: CASSEGQKNTEAFF; cdr3_nt: TGTGCCAGCAGTGAGGGACAGAAGAACACTGAAGCTTTCTTT
d_call: TRBD1; v_call: TRBV18; clone_size: .; j_call: TRBJ1-5; cdr3_aa: CASSPPGQWQPQHF; cdr3_nt: TGTGCCAGCTCACCACCGGGACAGTGGCAGCCCCAGCATTTT
d_call: TRBD1; v_call: TRBV7-2; clone_size: .; j_call: TRBJ1-5; cdr3_aa: CASSSNQGGNQPQHF; cdr3_nt: TGTGCCAGCAGCTCCAACCAGGGGGGAAATCAGCCCCAGCATTTT
d_call: .; v_call: TRBV11-2; clone_size: once; j_call: TRBJ1-3; cdr3_aa: CASSGARVSGTSGNTIYF; cdr3_nt: TGTGCCAGCAGCGGGGCGCGGGTGTCAGGGACTTCTGGAAACACCATATATTTT
d_call: TRBD2; v_call: TRBV29-1; clone_size: once; j_call: TRBJ2-3; cdr3_aa: CSVATSGSSIDTQYF; cdr3_nt: TGCAGCGTGGCAACTAGCGGAAGTAGTATAGATACGCAGTATTTT
d_call: .; v_call: TRBV6-5; clone_size: .; j_call: TRBJ1-1; cdr3_aa: CASRGDNSNTEAFF; cdr3_nt: TGTGCCAGCAGGGGGGACAACTCGAACACTGAAGCTTTCTTT
d_call: TRBD1; v_call: TRBV5-4; clone_size: .; j_call: TRBJ2-5; cdr3_aa: CASTKGQGGETQYF; cdr3_nt: TGTGCCAGCACGAAGGGACAGGGTGGTGAGACCCAGTACTTC
d_call: TRBD1; v_call: TRBV11-2; clone_size: .; j_call: TRBJ1-4; cdr3_aa: CASSYRGSFEKLFF; cdr3_nt: TGTGCCAGCAGCTACAGGGGAAGTTTTGAAAAACTGTTTTTT